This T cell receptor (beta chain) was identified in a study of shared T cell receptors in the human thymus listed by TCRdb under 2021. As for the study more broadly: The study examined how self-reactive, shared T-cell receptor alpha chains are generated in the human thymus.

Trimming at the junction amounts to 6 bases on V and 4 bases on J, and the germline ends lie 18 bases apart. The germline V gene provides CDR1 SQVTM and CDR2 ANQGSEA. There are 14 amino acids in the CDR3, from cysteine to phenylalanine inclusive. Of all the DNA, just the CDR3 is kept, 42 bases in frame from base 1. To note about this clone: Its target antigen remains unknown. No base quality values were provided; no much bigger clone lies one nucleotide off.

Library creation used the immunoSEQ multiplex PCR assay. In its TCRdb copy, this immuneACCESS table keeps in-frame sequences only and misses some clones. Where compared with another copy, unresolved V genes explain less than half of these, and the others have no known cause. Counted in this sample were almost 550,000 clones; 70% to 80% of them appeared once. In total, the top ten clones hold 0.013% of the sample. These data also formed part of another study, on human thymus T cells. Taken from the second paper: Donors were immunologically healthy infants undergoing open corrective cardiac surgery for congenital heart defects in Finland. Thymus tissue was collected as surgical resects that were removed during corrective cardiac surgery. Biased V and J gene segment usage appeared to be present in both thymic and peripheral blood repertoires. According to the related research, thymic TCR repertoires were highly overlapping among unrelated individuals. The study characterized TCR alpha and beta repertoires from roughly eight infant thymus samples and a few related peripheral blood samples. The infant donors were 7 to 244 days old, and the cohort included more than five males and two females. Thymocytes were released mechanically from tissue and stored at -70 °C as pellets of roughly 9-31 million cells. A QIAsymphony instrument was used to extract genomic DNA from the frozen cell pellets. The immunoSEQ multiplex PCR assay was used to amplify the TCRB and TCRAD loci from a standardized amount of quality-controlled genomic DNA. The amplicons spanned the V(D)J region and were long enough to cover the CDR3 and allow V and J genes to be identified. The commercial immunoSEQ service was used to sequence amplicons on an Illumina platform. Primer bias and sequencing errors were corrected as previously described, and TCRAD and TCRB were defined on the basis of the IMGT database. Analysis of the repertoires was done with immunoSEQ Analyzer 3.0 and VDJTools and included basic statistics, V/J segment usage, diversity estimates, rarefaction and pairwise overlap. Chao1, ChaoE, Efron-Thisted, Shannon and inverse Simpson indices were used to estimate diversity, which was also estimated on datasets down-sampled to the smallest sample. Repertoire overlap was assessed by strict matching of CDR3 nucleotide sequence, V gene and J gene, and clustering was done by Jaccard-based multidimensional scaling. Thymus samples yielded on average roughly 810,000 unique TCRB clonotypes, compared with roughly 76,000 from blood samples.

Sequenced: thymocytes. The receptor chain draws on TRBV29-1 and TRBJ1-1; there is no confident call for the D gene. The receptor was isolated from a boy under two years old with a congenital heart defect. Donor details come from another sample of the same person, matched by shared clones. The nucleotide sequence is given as TGCAGCGTAGAGCTAGGAGGTACTGGCACTGAAGCTTTCTTT. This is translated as CSVELGGTGTEAFF.